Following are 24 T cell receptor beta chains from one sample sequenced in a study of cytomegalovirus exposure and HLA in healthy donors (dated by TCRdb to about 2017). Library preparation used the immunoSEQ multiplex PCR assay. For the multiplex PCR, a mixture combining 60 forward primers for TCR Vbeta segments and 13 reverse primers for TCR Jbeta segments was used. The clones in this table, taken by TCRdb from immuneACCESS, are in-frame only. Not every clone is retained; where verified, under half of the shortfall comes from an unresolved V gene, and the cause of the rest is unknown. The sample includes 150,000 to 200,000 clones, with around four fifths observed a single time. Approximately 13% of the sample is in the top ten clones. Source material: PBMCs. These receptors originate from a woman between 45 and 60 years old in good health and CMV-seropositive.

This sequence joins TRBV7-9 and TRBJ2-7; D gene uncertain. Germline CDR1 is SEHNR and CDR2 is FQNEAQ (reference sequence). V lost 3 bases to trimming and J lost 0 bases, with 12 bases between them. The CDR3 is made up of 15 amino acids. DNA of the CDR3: TGTGCCAGCAGCTTGTCGTTACAGAGCTCCTACGAGCAGTACTTC. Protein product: CASSLSLQSSYEQYF. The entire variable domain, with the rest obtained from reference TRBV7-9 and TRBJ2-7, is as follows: DTGVSQNPRHKITKRGQNVTFRCDPISEHNRLYWYRQTLGQGPEFLTYFQNEAQLEKSRLLSDRFSAERPKGSFSTLEIQRTEQGDSAMYLCASSLSLQSSYEQYFGPGTRLTVT.

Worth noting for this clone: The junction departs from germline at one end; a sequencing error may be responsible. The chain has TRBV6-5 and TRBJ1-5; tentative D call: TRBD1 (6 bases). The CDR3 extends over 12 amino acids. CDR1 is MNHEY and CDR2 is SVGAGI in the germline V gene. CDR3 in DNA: TGTGCCAGCAGTTCCATAGGCGACAGGCCCTCATTT. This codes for CASSSIGDRPSF.

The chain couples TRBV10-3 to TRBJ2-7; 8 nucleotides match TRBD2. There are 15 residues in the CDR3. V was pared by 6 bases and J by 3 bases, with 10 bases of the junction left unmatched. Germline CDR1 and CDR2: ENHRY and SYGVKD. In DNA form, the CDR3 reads TGTGCCATCAGCATCGGGGGGGGCTCCATCTACGAGCAGTACTTC. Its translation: CAISIGGGSIYEQYF.

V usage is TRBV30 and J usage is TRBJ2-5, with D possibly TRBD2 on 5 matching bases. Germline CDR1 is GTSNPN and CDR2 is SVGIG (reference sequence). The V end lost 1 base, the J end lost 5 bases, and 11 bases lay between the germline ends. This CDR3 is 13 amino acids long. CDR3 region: CAWSAETTETQYF. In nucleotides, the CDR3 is TGTGCCTGGAGTGCGGAGACTACTGAGACCCAGTACTTC.

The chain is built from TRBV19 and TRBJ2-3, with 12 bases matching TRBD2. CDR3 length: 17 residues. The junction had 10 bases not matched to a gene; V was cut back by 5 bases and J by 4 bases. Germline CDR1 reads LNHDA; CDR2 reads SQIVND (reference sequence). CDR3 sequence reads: CASSLLAGGPFSDTQYF. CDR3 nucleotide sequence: TGTGCCAGTAGTTTGCTAGCGGGGGGGCCTTTTTCAGATACGCAGTATTTT.

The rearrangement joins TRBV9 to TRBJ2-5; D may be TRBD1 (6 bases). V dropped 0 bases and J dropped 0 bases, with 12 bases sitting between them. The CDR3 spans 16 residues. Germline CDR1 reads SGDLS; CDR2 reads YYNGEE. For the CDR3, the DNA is TGTGCCAGCAGCGTAGAAGCAGGGGCCTACCAAGAGACCCAGTACTTC. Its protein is CASSVEAGAYQETQYF.

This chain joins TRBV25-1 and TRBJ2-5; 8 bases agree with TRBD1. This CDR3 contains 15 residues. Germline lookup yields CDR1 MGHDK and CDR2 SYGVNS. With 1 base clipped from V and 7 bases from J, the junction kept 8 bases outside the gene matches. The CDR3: CASSESGTGTGTQYF. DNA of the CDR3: TGTGCCAGCAGTGAATCCGGGACAGGCACGGGGACCCAGTACTTC.

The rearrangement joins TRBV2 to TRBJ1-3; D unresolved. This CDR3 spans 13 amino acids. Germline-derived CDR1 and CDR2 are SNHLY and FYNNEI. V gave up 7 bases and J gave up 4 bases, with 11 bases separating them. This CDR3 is CASTEAYGNTIYF. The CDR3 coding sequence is TGTGCCAGCACCGAGGCTTACGGAAACACCATATATTTT.

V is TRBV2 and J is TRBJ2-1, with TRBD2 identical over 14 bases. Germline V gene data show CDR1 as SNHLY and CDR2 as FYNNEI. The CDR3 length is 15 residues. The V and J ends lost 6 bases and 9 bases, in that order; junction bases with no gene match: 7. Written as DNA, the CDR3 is TGTGCCAGCAGGGCCGGGACTAGCGGGGGCTTTGAGCAGTTCTTC. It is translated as CASRAGTSGGFEQFF. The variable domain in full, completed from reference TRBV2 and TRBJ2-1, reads EPEVTQTPSHQVTQMGQEVILRCVPISNHLYFYWYRQILGQKVEFLVSFYNNEISEKSEIFDDQFSVERPDGSNFTLKIRSTKLEDSAMYFCASRAGTSGGFEQFFGPGTRLTVL.

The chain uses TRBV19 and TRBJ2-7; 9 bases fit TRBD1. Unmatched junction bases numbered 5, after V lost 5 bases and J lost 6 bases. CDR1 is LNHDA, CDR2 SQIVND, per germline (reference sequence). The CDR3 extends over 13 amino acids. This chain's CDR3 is CASSLTGGVEQYF. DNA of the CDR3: TGTGCCAGTAGTCTAACAGGGGGCGTCGAGCAGTACTTC. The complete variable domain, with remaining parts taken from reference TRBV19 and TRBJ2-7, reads DGGITQSPKYLFRKEGQNVTLSCEQNLNHDAMYWYRQDPGQGLRLIYYSQIVNDFQKGDIAEGYSVSREKKESFPLTVTSAQKNPTAFYLCASSLTGGVEQYFGPGTRLTVT.

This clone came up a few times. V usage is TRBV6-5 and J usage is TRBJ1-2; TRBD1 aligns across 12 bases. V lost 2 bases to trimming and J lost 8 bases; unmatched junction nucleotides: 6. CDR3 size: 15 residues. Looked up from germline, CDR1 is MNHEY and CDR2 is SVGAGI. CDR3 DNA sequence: TGTGCCAGCAGTTACCGGGACAGGGGGCAGGGAGGCTACACCTTC. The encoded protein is CASSYRDRGQGGYTF.

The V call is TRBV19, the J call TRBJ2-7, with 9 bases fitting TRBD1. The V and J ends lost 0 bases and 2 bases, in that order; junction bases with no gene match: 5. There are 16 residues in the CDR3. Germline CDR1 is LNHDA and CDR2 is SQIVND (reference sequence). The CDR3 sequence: CASSIEPGQGAYEQYF. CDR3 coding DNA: TGTGCCAGTAGTATAGAGCCGGGACAGGGAGCCTACGAGCAGTACTTC.

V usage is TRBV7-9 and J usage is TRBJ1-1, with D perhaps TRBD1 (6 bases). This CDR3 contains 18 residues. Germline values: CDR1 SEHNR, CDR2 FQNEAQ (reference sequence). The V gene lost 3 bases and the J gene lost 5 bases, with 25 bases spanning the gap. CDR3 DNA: TGTGCCAGCAGCTTCATTAGCCTTAGACGGACAGTCGTGACTGAAGCTTTCTTT. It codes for CASSFISLRRTVVTEAFF.

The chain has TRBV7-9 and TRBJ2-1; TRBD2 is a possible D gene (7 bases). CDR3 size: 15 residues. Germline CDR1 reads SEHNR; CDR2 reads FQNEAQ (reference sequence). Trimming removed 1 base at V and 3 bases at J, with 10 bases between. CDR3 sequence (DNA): TGTGCCAGCAGCTTAGAGGGGGGGGTCTACAATGAGCAGTTCTTC. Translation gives CASSLEGGVYNEQFF.

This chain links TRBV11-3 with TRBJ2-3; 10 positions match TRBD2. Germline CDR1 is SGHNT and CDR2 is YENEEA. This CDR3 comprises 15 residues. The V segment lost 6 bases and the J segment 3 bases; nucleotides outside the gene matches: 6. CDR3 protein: CASSPGTSETDTQYF. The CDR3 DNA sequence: TGTGCCAGCAGTCCCGGGACTAGCGAAACAGATACGCAGTATTTT.

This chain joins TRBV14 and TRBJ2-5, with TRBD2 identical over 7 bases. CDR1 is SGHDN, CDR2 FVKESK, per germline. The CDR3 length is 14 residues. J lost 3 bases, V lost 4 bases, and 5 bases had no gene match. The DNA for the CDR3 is TGTGCCAGCAGCCCATATGGGGGGGAAGAGACCCAGTACTTC. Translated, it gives CASSPYGGEETQYF.

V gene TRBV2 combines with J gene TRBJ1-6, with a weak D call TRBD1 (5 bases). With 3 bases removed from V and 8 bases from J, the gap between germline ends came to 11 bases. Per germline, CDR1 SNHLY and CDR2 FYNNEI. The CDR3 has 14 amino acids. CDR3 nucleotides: TGTGCCAGCAGTGAGCAGGGCAGAGATTCACCCCTCCACTTT. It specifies CASSEQGRDSPLHF. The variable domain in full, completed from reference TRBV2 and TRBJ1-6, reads EPEVTQTPSHQVTQMGQEVILRCVPISNHLYFYWYRQILGQKVEFLVSFYNNEISEKSEIFDDQFSVERPDGSNFTLKIRSTKLEDSAMYFCASSEQGRDSPLHFGNGTRLTVT.

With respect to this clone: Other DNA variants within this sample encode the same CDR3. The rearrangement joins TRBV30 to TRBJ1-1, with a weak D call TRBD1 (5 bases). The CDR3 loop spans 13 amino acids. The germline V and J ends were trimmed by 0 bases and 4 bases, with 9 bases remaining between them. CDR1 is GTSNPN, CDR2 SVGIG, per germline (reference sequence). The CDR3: CAWSVRRGTEAFF. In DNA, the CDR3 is TGTGCCTGGAGTGTACGGAGGGGCACTGAAGCTTTCTTT.

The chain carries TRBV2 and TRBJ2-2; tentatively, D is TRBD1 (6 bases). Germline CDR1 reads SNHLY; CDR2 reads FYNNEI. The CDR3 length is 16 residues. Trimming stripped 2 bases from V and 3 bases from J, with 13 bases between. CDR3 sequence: CASSENRDIDTGELFF. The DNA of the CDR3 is TGTGCCAGCAGTGAAAACCGGGACATAGACACCGGGGAGCTGTTTTTT.

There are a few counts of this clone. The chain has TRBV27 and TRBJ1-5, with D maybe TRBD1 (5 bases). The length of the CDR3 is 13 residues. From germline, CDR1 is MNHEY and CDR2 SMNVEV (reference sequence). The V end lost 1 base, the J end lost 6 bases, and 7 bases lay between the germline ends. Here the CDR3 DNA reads TGTGCCAGCAGTTTATATAGGGGTCAGCCCCAGCATTTT. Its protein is CASSLYRGQPQHF.

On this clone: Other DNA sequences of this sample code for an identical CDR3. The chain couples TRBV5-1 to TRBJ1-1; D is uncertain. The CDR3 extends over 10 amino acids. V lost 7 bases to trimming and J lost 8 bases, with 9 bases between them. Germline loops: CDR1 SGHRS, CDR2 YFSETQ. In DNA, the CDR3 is TGCGCCAGCGATTACAGAGAAGCTTTCTTT. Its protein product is CASDYREAFF.

This CDR3 is CASSCKSGYEQYF. DNA of the CDR3: TGTGCCAGCAGCTGTAAGAGCGGGTACGAGCAGTACTTC. The chain recombines TRBV21-1 with TRBJ2-7; the DNA was not used to check the table's D call, TRBD2. TRBV21-1 is reported as a pseudogene. The length of the CDR3 is 13 residues.

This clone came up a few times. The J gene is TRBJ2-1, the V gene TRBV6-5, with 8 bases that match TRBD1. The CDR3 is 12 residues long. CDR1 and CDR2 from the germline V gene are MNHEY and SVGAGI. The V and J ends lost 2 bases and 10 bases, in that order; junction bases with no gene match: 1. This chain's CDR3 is CASSYPGGEQFF. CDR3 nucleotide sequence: TGTGCCAGCAGTTACCCAGGGGGCGAGCAGTTCTTC.

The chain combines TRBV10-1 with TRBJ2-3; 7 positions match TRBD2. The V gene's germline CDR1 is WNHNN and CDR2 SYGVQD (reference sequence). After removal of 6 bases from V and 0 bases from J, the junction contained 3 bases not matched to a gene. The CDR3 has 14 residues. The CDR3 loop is CASRPGLSTDTQYF. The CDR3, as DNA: TGCGCCAGCAGACCGGGACTAAGCACAGATACGCAGTATTTT.